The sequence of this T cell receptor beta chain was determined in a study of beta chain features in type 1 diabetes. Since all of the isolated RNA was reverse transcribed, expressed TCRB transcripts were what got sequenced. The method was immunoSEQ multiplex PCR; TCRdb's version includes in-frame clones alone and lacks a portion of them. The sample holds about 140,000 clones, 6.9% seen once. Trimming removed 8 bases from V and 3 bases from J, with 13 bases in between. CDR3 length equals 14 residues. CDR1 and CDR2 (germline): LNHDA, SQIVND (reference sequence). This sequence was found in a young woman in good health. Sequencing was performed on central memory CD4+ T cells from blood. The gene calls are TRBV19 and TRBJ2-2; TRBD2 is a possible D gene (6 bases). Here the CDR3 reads CASRLDRDTGELFF. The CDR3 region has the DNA TGTGCCAGTCGACTAGATCGGGACACCGGGGAGCTGTTTTTT.